These 9 T cell receptor beta chains originate from one sample sequenced in a study of blood T cell repertoires in COVID-19. Profiling relied on immunoSEQ multiplex PCR, and the TCRdb table lists in-frame clones only, not all of them. This sample has around 130,000 clones, with approximately 87% found just once. The sequenced sample consisted of peripheral blood. The receptors here all came from a woman in her 50s with acute or convalescent COVID-19.

The rearrangement uses TRBV30 and TRBJ1-4, with TRBD1 matching 8 bases. Germline trimming cut 7 bases from V and 5 bases from J; bases unmatched to any gene: 15. CDR3 length: 16 amino acids. CDR1 is GTSNPN and CDR2 is SVGIG in the germline V gene (reference sequence). The CDR3 DNA is TGTGCCTCCAAACCTGGTTCAGGGGGCGGGAATGAAAAACTGTTTTTT. It codes for CASKPGSGGGNEKLFF.

The J gene is TRBJ2-1, the V gene TRBV19; 11 bases are shared with TRBD2. This CDR3 has 17 residues. Trimming cost V 3 bases and J 4 bases; bases outside gene matches: 8. The germline V gene has CDR1 LNHDA and CDR2 SQIVND (reference sequence). The CDR3 DNA sequence: TGTGCCAGTAGTATTACCCTAGCGGGAGGACTTTACAATGAGCAGTTCTTC. Its translation: CASSITLAGGLYNEQFF.

The chain carries TRBV3-1 (or the pseudogene TRBV3-2) and TRBJ1-1, with 10 positions matching TRBD1. CDR3 length: 14 amino acids. Germline assignment: CDR1 LGHDT and CDR2 YNNKEL (reference sequence). With V trimmed by 6 bases and J by 5 bases, 6 bases remained unmatched. CDR3 residues: CASSQRTGGTEAFF. The CDR3 DNA reads TGTGCCAGCAGTCAAAGGACAGGGGGAACTGAAGCTTTCTTT.

V is TRBV11-3 and J is TRBJ2-3; 8 bases map to TRBD1. Trimming cost V 5 bases and J 1 base; bases outside gene matches: 14. There are 18 residues in the CDR3. CDR1 and CDR2 from the germline V gene are SGHNT and YENEEA. The CDR3, as DNA: TGTGCCAGCAGCCCACCCCAGCGACAGGGGTGGGGCACAGATACGCAGTATTTT. It yields the protein CASSPPQRQGWGTDTQYF.

The rearrangement uses TRBV6-1 and TRBJ2-1; the match to TRBD2 covers 13 bases. Unmatched junction bases numbered 0, after V lost 1 base and J lost 3 bases. Germline lookup yields CDR1 MNHNS and CDR2 SASEGT. CDR3 length equals 16 residues. In nucleotides, the CDR3 is TGTGCCAGCAGTGAAGGACTAGCGGGAGGCTACAATGAGCAGTTCTTC. Its translation: CASSEGLAGGYNEQFF.

The chain couples TRBV13 to TRBJ1-3, with D maybe TRBD1 (6 bases). Germline assignment: CDR1 PRHDT and CDR2 FYEKMQ (reference sequence). V was shortened by 0 bases and J by 0 bases, with 12 bases between the two germline ends. The CDR3 covers 17 residues. The CDR3 sequence: CASSLGNRARSGNTIYF. CDR3 nucleotide sequence: TGTGCCAGCAGCTTAGGGAACAGGGCGCGCTCTGGAAACACCATATATTTT.

This chain connects TRBV2 to TRBJ1-4; D is ambiguous. The CDR3 is made up of 16 amino acids. Germline assignment: CDR1 SNHLY and CDR2 FYNNEI. Trimming stripped 1 base from V and 2 bases from J, with 11 bases between. The CDR3 DNA follows: TGTGCCAGCAGTGAAGGTGTGGCAGGCACTAATGAAAAACTGTTTTTT. Translation gives CASSEGVAGTNEKLFF.

The rearrangement links TRBV18 to TRBJ1-2; 7 bases match TRBD1. From germline, CDR1 is KGHSH and CDR2 LQKENI. The CDR3 is made up of 16 amino acids. The J segment lost 7 bases and the V segment lost 1 base, leaving 12 bases of the junction unmatched. CDR3 DNA sequence: TGTGCCAGCTCACCACAGGAAGGGACAGCGTCATCTGGCTACACCTTC. Translated: CASSPQEGTASSGYTF.

V gene TRBV9 combines with J gene TRBJ1-3, with D unclear. The germline gives CDR1 SGDLS, CDR2 YYNGEE. The ends were cut back, 3 bases at V and 0 bases at J, with 4 bases in the middle. The CDR3 has 13 residues. CDR3: CASSANSGNTIYF. The CDR3, as DNA: TGTGCCAGCAGCGCCAACTCTGGAAACACCATATATTTT.